Presented here are 15 T cell receptor beta chains from one specimen sequenced in a study of T cells in tumors after PD-1 blockade (dated by TCRdb to about 2019). The label giving this sample's time point can be read as: after anti-PD-1 therapy. The library was built by means of the immunoSEQ multiplex PCR assay. TCRdb took over this immuneACCESS table, retaining in-frame rearrangements with V and J assigned. Such tables are incomplete; in checked studies, under half of the missing clones stem from an unresolved V gene, and the remainder is unexplained. Here the sample has 34,000 or so clones; around 72% occur a single time. Of the sample, approximately 40% is held by the ten largest clones. The sample was PBMCs, taken after anti-PD-1 treatment. The receptors were sampled from a human donor with basal cell carcinoma.

The rearrangement uses TRBV6-5 and TRBJ2-2; D not certain. The CDR3 extends over 16 amino acids. The germline CDR1 and CDR2 sequences are MNHEY and SVGAGI. Deletions cut 2 bases from V and 0 bases from J, with 10 bases between. The CDR3 sequence: CASSYTRRTNTGELFF. The CDR3 nucleotides read TGTGCCAGCAGTTACACGCGTAGGACGAACACCGGGGAGCTGTTTTTT.

This chain links TRBV18 with TRBJ1-1; 8 positions agree with TRBD1. Germline V gene data show CDR1 as KGHSH and CDR2 as LQKENI. The CDR3 contains 18 residues. The J segment lost 0 bases and the V segment lost 6 bases, leaving 15 bases of the junction unmatched. The CDR3 bases are TGTGCCAGCTCCCTTTGGGTGTCACAGGGGGGAATGAACACTGAAGCTTTCTTT. This gives the protein CASSLWVSQGGMNTEAFF.

V usage is TRBV1 and J usage is TRBJ2-7. TRBV1 counts as a pseudogene. The CDR3 totals 15 residues. CDR3 sequence (DNA): TGCACCAGCAGCCAAGAGGGTCCCACCCTGAACGAGCAGTACTTC. Its protein is CTSSQEGPTLNEQYF.

This clone was detected only once. This rearrangement joins TRBV3-1 (or the pseudogene TRBV3-2) to TRBJ2-1, with 10 bases fitting TRBD2. This CDR3 is 19 amino acids long. The trim removed 4 bases at V and 10 bases at J, leaving 22 bases unmatched. Germline CDR1 reads LGHDT; CDR2 reads YNNKEL (reference sequence). CDR3 amino acids: CASSPRRLSGGAASEEQFF. As DNA, the CDR3 is TGTGCCAGCAGCCCCCGTAGGTTGAGCGGGGGGGCAGCATCAGAAGAGCAGTTCTTC.

The V gene is TRBV28, the J gene TRBJ1-4; tentative D call: TRBD1 (6 bases). The CDR3 is 16 amino acids. Deletions cut 6 bases from V and 4 bases from J, with 18 bases between. CDR1 is MDHEN and CDR2 is SYDVKM in the germline V gene. For the CDR3, the DNA is TGTGCCAGCAGATCCCCCATGGGGGCGGATAATGAAAAACTGTTTTTT. Amino acid sequence: CASRSPMGADNEKLFF.

The chain combines TRBV19 with TRBJ2-3; 11 bases agree with TRBD2. The ends lost 6 bases at V and 3 bases at J; junction bases unmatched: 11. CDR1 LNHDA and CDR2 SQIVND come from the germline V gene (reference sequence). The CDR3 runs 17 residues. CDR3 coding DNA: TGTGCCAGTAGCGATGGGGGACTAGCGGTGAGGACAGATACGCAGTATTTT. Translated, it gives CASSDGGLAVRTDTQYF. Complete variable domain (other parts from reference TRBV19 and TRBJ2-3): DGGITQSPKYLFRKEGQNVTLSCEQNLNHDAMYWYRQDPGQGLRLIYYSQIVNDFQKGDIAEGYSVSREKKESFPLTVTSAQKNPTAFYLCASSDGGLAVRTDTQYFGPGTRLTVL.

V gene TRBV24-1 combines with J gene TRBJ2-1; 7 positions agree with TRBD1. This CDR3 is built from 14 residues. V lost 5 bases, J lost 7 bases, and 7 bases stayed unmatched. The germline CDR1 and CDR2 sequences are KGHDR and SFDVKD. The CDR3 DNA reads as TGTGCCACCAGTGGCCGGACAGGCATGAATGAGCAGTTCTTC. Its translation is CATSGRTGMNEQFF.

The rearrangement joins TRBV10-3 to TRBJ1-2; the D gene is possibly TRBD1 (5 bases). The CDR3 consists of 17 residues. Per the germline V gene, CDR1 is ENHRY and CDR2 is SYGVKD. Trimming cost V 3 bases and J 4 bases, with 21 bases left between them. The CDR3 is CAISDGAGGGLSYGYTF. CDR3 DNA: TGTGCCATCAGTGATGGGGCAGGTGGGGGACTTAGCTATGGCTACACCTTC.

The sample holds a few counts of this clone. This chain joins TRBV9 and TRBJ1-4; D might be TRBD1 (6 bases). V lost 0 bases and J lost 5, with 8 bases in between. Germline V gene sequence: CDR1 SGDLS, CDR2 YYNGEE. The CDR3 has 14 amino acids. CDR3 DNA: TGTGCCAGCAGCGTAGCGGGGGCCAATGAAAAACTGTTTTTT. It yields the protein CASSVAGANEKLFF.

This clone was seen a handful of times. The rearrangement uses TRBV4-3 and TRBJ1-5; 7 bases are a match to TRBD1. This CDR3 contains 15 residues. The ends lost 0 bases at V and 5 bases at J; junction bases unmatched: 4. Germline-derived CDR1 and CDR2 are LGHNA and YSLEER. This CDR3 is CASSQDGGGDQPQHF. CDR3 in DNA: TGCGCCAGCAGCCAAGATGGAGGGGGCGATCAGCCCCAGCATTTT.

The V call is TRBV11-3, the J call TRBJ2-5, with D possibly matching TRBD2 (7 bases). The germline V gene has CDR1 SGHNT and CDR2 YENEEA. The CDR3 has 18 amino acids. V shed 0 bases and J shed 2 bases, with 19 bases lying between them. The CDR3 region has the DNA TGTGCCAGCAGCTTAGAGGCTATCGGGGGGCTAGGACAAGAGACCCAGTACTTC. Amino acids: CASSLEAIGGLGQETQYF.

This clone turned up a few times. V and J are TRBV28 and TRBJ1-4, with a tentative D call TRBD1 (5 bases). The CDR3 is 15 amino acids. In germline, CDR1 is MDHEN, CDR2 SYDVKM. Trimming pared 6 bases from V and 7 bases from J, leaving 18 bases between. The CDR3 nucleotides read TGTGCCAGCAGCCACGGCCTGGCAGGGTTTGAAAAACTGTTTTTT. Its translation: CASSHGLAGFEKLFF.

The J gene is TRBJ2-6, the V gene TRBV3-1 (or the pseudogene TRBV3-2); 8 bases fit TRBD1. The CDR3 contains 15 residues. CDR1 and CDR2 (germline): LGHDT, YNNKEL (reference sequence). The trim removed 4 bases at V and 1 base at J, leaving 0 bases unmatched. CDR3 sequence reads: CASSRTGSGANVLTF. In nucleotides, the CDR3 is TGTGCCAGCAGCCGGACAGGGTCTGGGGCCAACGTCCTGACTTTC.

The chain combines TRBV7-2 with TRBJ2-6; 9 bases are a match to TRBD1. This CDR3 region has 18 residues. Germline-derived CDR1 and CDR2 are SGHTA and FQGNSA. V lost 5 bases, J lost 0 bases, and 8 bases stayed unmatched. CDR3 in amino acids: CASSPRTGATSGANVLTF. The CDR3 bases are TGTGCCAGCAGCCCTAGGACAGGGGCGACCTCTGGGGCCAACGTCCTGACTTTC.

The V call is TRBV24-1, the J call TRBJ2-3; weak D call: TRBD2 (5 bases). The germline V and J ends were trimmed by 1 base and 2 bases, with 9 bases remaining between them. CDR3 length equals 15 residues. From germline, CDR1 is KGHDR and CDR2 SFDVKD. CDR3 DNA sequence: TGTGCCACCAGTGATTTTAAGGACTCCACAGATACGCAGTATTTT. The encoded protein is CATSDFKDSTDTQYF.